Listed below are T cell receptor beta chains from one sample, sequenced in a study of long-term antiretroviral therapy in people with HIV. Measured with immunoSEQ multiplex PCR; TCRdb has only the in-frame clones, and not every one. The table has 34,000 or so clones, over 85% seen once. Material: unsorted PBMCs, obtained 5 to 5.5 years after starting antiretroviral therapy. The receptors originated from a woman in her forties or fifties with HIV. Each CDR3 is given with its conserved first and last residue. Fields, in order: D gene, J gene, clone size, V gene, CDR3 protein, CDR3 DNA. A D gene is named only where the DNA matches it firmly. For some rows the clone size is stated as once, few or many, or as a class when expanded; others skip it.

d_gene: NA
j_gene: TRBJ2-2
abundance: NA
v_gene: TRBV11-2
CDR3aa: CASSFISANTGELFF
CDR3nt: TGTGCCAGCAGTTTTATTTCTGCGAACACCGGGGAGCTGTTTTTT

d_gene: TRBD1
j_gene: TRBJ2-7
abundance: NA
v_gene: TRBV5-4
CDR3aa: CASSFGTGISYEQYF
CDR3nt: TGTGCCAGCAGCTTTGGGACAGGTATCTCCTACGAGCAGTACTTC

d_gene: NA
j_gene: TRBJ2-3
abundance: once
v_gene: TRBV7-3
CDR3aa: CASSFAAGKGDTQYF
CDR3nt: TGTGCCAGCAGCTTTGCGGCGGGGAAGGGAGATACGCAGTATTTT

d_gene: NA
j_gene: TRBJ2-5
abundance: NA
v_gene: TRBV13
CDR3aa: CASSLYREIGDQETQYF
CDR3nt: TGTGCCAGCAGCTTATATAGGGAAATAGGGGACCAAGAGACCCAGTACTTC

d_gene: NA
j_gene: TRBJ1-2
abundance: NA
v_gene: TRBV7-9
CDR3aa: CASSDLPGPYGYTF
CDR3nt: TGTGCCAGCAGCGATCTTCCGGGGCCCTATGGCTACACCTTC

d_gene: NA
j_gene: TRBJ1-2
abundance: NA
v_gene: TRBV2
CDR3aa: CASSEALGGYGYTF
CDR3nt: TGTGCCAGCAGTGAAGCGCTGGGGGGATATGGCTACACCTTC

d_gene: NA
j_gene: TRBJ2-3
abundance: NA
v_gene: TRBV19
CDR3aa: CASSEEWAGPDTQYF
CDR3nt: TGTGCCAGTAGTGAAGAGTGGGCAGGTCCCGATACGCAGTATTTT

d_gene: NA
j_gene: TRBJ1-3
abundance: NA
v_gene: TRBV9
CDR3aa: CASSWGAGNTIYF
CDR3nt: TGTGCCAGCAGCTGGGGGGCTGGAAACACCATATATTTT

d_gene: NA
j_gene: TRBJ2-5
abundance: once
v_gene: TRBV12-5
CDR3aa: CASGLVGKTQYF
CDR3nt: TGTGCTAGTGGTTTGGTCGGCAAGACCCAGTACTTC

d_gene: NA
j_gene: TRBJ2-3
abundance: NA
v_gene: TRBV7-6
CDR3aa: CASSRTGGTDTQYF
CDR3nt: TGTGCCAGCAGCAGAACGGGAGGCACAGATACGCAGTATTTT

d_gene: NA
j_gene: TRBJ2-7
abundance: NA
v_gene: TRBV11-2
CDR3aa: CASSLAASRGPLPYYEQYF
CDR3nt: TGTGCCAGCAGCTTAGCTGCCTCCAGAGGTCCCCTCCCCTACTACGAGCAGTACTTC